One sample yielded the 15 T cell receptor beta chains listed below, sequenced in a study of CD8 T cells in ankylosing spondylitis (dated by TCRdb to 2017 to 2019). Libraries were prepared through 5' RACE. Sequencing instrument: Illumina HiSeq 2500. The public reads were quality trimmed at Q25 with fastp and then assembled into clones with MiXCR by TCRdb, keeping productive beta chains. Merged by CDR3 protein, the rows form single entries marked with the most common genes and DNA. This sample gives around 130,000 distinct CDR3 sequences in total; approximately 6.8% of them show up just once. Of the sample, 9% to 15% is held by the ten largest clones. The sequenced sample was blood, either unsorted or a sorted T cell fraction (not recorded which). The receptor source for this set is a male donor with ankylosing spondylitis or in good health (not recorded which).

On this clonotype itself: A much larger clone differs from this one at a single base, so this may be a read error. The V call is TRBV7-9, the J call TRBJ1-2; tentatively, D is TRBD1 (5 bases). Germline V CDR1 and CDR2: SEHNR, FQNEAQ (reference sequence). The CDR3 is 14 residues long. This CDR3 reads CASSQDSSNYGDTF. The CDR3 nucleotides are TGTGCCAGCAGCCAAGACAGCTCTAACTATGGCGACACCTTC.

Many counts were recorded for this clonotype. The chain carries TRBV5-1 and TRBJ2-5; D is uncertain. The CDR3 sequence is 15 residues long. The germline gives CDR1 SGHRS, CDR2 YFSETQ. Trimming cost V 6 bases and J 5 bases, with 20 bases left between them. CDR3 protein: CASNSGLSKMETQYF. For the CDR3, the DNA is TGCGCCAGCAACTCTGGGCTCTCGAAGATGGAGACCCAGTACTTC.

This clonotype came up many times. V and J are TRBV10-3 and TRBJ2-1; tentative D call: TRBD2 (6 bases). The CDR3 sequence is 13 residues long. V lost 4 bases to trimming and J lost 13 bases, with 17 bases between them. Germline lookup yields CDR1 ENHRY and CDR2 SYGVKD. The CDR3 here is CAISAASVNSQFF. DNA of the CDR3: TGTGCCATCAGTGCCGCTAGCGTAAACTCACAGTTCTTC.

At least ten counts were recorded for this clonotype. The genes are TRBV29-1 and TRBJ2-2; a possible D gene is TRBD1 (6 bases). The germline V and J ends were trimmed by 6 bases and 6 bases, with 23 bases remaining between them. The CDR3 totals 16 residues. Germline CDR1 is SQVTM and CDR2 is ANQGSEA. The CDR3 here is CSVLPTQGGFAGELFF. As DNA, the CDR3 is TGCAGCGTCCTTCCGACACAGGGTGGGTTTGCCGGGGAGCTGTTTTTT.

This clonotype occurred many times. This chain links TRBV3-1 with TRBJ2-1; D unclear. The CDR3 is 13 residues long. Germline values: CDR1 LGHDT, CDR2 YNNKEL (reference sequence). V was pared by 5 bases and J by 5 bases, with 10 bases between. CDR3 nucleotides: TGTGCCAGCAGCTCCCCACTGCACAATGAGCAGTTCTTC. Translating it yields CASSSPLHNEQFF.

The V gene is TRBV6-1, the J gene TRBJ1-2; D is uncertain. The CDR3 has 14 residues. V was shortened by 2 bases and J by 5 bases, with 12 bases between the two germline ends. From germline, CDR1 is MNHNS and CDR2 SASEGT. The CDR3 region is CASSEMAGGYGYTF. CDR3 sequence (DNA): TGTGCCAGCAGTGAAATGGCAGGAGGGTATGGCTACACCTTC.

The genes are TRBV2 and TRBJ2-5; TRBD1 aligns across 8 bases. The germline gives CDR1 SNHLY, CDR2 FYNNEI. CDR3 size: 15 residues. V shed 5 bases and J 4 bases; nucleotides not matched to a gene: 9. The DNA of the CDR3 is TGTGCCAGCAGTCTAGACAGGGGTCGTGGAGAGACCCAGTACTTC. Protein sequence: CASSLDRGRGETQYF. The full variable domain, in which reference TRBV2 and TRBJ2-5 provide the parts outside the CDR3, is EPEVTQTPSHQVTQMGQEVILRCVPISNHLYFYWYRQILGQKVEFLVSFYNNEISEKSEIFDDQFSVERPDGSNFTLKIRSTKLEDSAMYFCASSLDRGRGETQYFGPGTRLLVL.

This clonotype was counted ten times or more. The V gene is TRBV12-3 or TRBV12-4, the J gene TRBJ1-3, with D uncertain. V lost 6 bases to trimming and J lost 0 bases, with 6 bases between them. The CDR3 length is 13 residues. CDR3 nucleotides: TGTGCCAGCAGCCAAACCTCTGGAAACACCATATATTTT. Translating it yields CASSQTSGNTIYF.

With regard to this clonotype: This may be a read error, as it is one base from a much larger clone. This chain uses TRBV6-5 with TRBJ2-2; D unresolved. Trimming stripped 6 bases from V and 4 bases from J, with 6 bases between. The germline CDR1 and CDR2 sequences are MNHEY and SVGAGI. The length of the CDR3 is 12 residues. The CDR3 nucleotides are TGTGCCAGCAGCAAAGGCACCGGGGAGCTGTTTTTT. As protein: CASSKGTGELFF.

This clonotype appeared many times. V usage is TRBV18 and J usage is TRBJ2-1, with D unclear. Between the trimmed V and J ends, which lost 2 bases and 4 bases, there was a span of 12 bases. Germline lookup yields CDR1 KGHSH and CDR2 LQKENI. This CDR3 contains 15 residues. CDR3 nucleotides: TGTGCCAGCTCACCAGCTACTGAGCCTTACAATGAGCAGTTCTTC. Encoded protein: CASSPATEPYNEQFF.

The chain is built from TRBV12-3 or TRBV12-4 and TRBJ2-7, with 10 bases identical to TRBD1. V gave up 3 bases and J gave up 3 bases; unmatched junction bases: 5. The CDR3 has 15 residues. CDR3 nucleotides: TGTGCCAGCAGTTTTTCGGGACAGGGGAACTACGAGCAGTACTTC. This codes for CASSFSGQGNYEQYF.

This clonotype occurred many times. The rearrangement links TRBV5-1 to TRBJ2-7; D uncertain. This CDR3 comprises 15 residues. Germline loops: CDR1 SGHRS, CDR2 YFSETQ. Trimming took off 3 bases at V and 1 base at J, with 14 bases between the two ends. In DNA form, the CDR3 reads TGCGCCAGCAGCTATTCAATGGACCGGTCCTACGAGCAGTACTTC. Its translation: CASSYSMDRSYEQYF.

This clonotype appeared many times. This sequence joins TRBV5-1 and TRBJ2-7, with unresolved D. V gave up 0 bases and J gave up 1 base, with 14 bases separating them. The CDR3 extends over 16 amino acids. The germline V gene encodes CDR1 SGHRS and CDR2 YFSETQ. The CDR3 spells CASSLEKVGASYEQYF. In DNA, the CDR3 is TGCGCCAGCAGCTTGGAAAAGGTTGGAGCGTCCTACGAGCAGTACTTC.

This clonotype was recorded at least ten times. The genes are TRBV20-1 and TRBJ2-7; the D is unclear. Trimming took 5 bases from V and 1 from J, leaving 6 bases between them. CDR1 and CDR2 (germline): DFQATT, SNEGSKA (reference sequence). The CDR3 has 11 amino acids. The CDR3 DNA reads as TGCAGTGCTGGGCCTTCCTACGAGCAGTACTTC. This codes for CSAGPSYEQYF.

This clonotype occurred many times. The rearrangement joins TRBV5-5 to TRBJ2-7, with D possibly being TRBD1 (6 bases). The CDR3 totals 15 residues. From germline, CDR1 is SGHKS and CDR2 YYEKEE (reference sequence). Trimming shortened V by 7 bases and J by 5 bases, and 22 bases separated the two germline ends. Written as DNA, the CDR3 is TGTGCCAGCCGGTCTTTAGACAGGTCTTTCGACGAGCAGTACTTC. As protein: CASRSLDRSFDEQYF.